This is a list of T cell receptor beta chains from one sample in a study of breast tumors, draining lymph nodes, adjacent tissues. TCRdb passed the multiplex PCR reads through MiXCR, listing each CDR3 protein once. The sample lists roughly 15,000 distinct CDR3 sequences; around three fifths were seen once. The sample was tumor-adjacent breast tissue. The receptors stem from a female donor with breast cancer. Some clones in this sample may be carry-over from other donors' samples. Each CDR3 is given with its conserved first and last residue. Each record gives: D gene, V gene, J gene, clone size, CDR3 DNA, CDR3 protein. The D gene is left open where the match is weak. Clone size is shown for a subset of rows, as once, few, many or a class of expanded clone.

d_call: -; v_call: TRBV2; j_call: TRBJ1-2; clone_size: -; cdr3_nt: TGTGCCAGCAGTGAATATGAGGGCACCCTCGGTGGCTACACCTTC; cdr3_aa: CASSEYEGTLGGYTF
d_call: -; v_call: TRBV20-1; j_call: TRBJ2-3; clone_size: -; cdr3_nt: TGCAGTGCTCGGATAGCGGGCACAGATACGCAGTATTTT; cdr3_aa: CSARIAGTDTQYF
d_call: -; v_call: TRBV20-1; j_call: TRBJ1-2; clone_size: -; cdr3_nt: TGCAGTGCTAGAGAGGCAGCGCGGGGCTACACCTTC; cdr3_aa: CSAREAARGYTF
d_call: TRBD2; v_call: TRBV7-7; j_call: TRBJ2-2; clone_size: -; cdr3_nt: TGTGCTAGCAGCTTAGAGTTAGCGGGGACCGGGGAGCTGTTTTTT; cdr3_aa: CASSLELAGTGELFF
d_call: -; v_call: TRBV10-3; j_call: TRBJ1-2; clone_size: -; cdr3_nt: TGTGCCATCAGTGAGTCTTGGAGGGCTCTCTATGGCTACACCTTC; cdr3_aa: CAISESWRALYGYTF
d_call: -; v_call: TRBV5-4; j_call: TRBJ2-2; clone_size: once; cdr3_nt: TGTGCCAGTAGCTTGCCCACGGGTAACGCCGGGGAGCTGCTTTTT; cdr3_aa: CASSLPTGNAGELLF
d_call: TRBD1; v_call: TRBV2; j_call: TRBJ2-3; clone_size: few; cdr3_nt: TGTGCCAGCAGTCAGACAGGGGGCACAGATACGCAGTATTTT; cdr3_aa: CASSQTGGTDTQYF
d_call: -; v_call: TRBV29-1; j_call: TRBJ1-2; clone_size: few; cdr3_nt: TGCAGCCCCCCCGGACAGAGGAACTATGGCTACACCTTC; cdr3_aa: CSPPGQRNYGYTF
d_call: TRBD1; v_call: TRBV5-6; j_call: TRBJ1-5; clone_size: -; cdr3_nt: TGTGCCAGCAGCTGGGGACAGGCTAGCAATCAGCCCCAGCATTTT; cdr3_aa: CASSWGQASNQPQHF
d_call: -; v_call: TRBV6-1; j_call: TRBJ2-1; clone_size: many; cdr3_nt: TGTGCCAGCAGAGAACAGGGAGTGGCACTGTTAAACAGGTTCTTC; cdr3_aa: CASREQGVALLNRFF
d_call: -; v_call: TRBV29-1; j_call: TRBJ1-2; clone_size: many; cdr3_nt: TGCAGCGGGACAGCGGGGGATAGCTATGGCTACACCTTC; cdr3_aa: CSGTAGDSYGYTF
d_call: -; v_call: TRBV19; j_call: TRBJ1-1; clone_size: -; cdr3_nt: TGTGCCAGTAGTATACGAGGAGGAACTGAAGCTTTCTTT; cdr3_aa: CASSIRGGTEAFF
d_call: TRBD1; v_call: TRBV15; j_call: TRBJ2-7; clone_size: -; cdr3_nt: TGTGCCACCAGCAGAGACCCCGGGACAGGGGTGTCCTACGAGCAGTACTTC; cdr3_aa: CATSRDPGTGVSYEQYF
d_call: TRBD1; v_call: TRBV6-5; j_call: TRBJ1-6; clone_size: many; cdr3_nt: TGTGCCAGCAGGATTGGACAGGGCTTTAATTCACCCCTCCACTTT; cdr3_aa: CASRIGQGFNSPLHF
d_call: -; v_call: TRBV20-1; j_call: TRBJ2-5; clone_size: medium-sized; cdr3_nt: TGCAGTGCTCCTCAGACTGCACAAGAGACCCAGTACTTC; cdr3_aa: CSAPQTAQETQYF
d_call: TRBD1; v_call: TRBV10-3; j_call: TRBJ1-1; clone_size: few; cdr3_nt: TGTGCCATCAGGGACAGGATTTACACTGAAGCTTTCTTT; cdr3_aa: CAIRDRIYTEAFF
d_call: -; v_call: TRBV5-1; j_call: TRBJ1-6; clone_size: once; cdr3_nt: TGCGCCAGCAGCTTGGGACTACAGGGTGAATCACCCCTCCACTTT; cdr3_aa: CASSLGLQGESPLHF
d_call: -; v_call: TRBV20-1; j_call: TRBJ2-1; clone_size: medium-sized; cdr3_nt: TGCAGTGCTCTCCTAGCCCCGGGCTCCTACAATGAGCAGTTCTTC; cdr3_aa: CSALLAPGSYNEQFF
d_call: TRBD1; v_call: TRBV24-1; j_call: TRBJ2-7; clone_size: -; cdr3_nt: TGTGCCACCAGTGACGAGGGACAGGTAAGCTCCTACGAGCAGTACTTC; cdr3_aa: CATSDEGQVSSYEQYF
d_call: TRBD1; v_call: TRBV20-1; j_call: TRBJ2-1; clone_size: many; cdr3_nt: TGCAGTGCTCCGGACAGGGAGGTTAGGTATGAGCAGTTCTTC; cdr3_aa: CSAPDREVRYEQFF
d_call: -; v_call: TRBV25-1; j_call: TRBJ2-7; clone_size: once; cdr3_nt: TGTGCCAGCAGTGAATTACTCGGGACAGCGGGGTACGAGCAGTACTTC; cdr3_aa: CASSELLGTAGYEQYF
d_call: -; v_call: TRBV2; j_call: TRBJ2-5; clone_size: once; cdr3_nt: TGTGCCAGCAGTGAAGGAGGTAGTAGACAAGAGACCCAGCACTTC; cdr3_aa: CASSEGGSRQETQHF
d_call: TRBD1; v_call: TRBV29-1; j_call: TRBJ1-2; clone_size: few; cdr3_nt: TGCAGCGTTTACGGGACAGGGGGCAACTATGGCTACACCTTC; cdr3_aa: CSVYGTGGNYGYTF
d_call: -; v_call: TRBV29-1; j_call: TRBJ2-3; clone_size: -; cdr3_nt: TGCAGCGTCGGAGGATCCACATATACGCAGTATTTT; cdr3_aa: CSVGGSTYTQYF
d_call: -; v_call: TRBV11-2; j_call: TRBJ2-1; clone_size: medium-sized; cdr3_nt: TGTGCCAGCAGCTTAACCCAGCTTCAGTTCTTC; cdr3_aa: CASSLTQLQFF
d_call: TRBD2; v_call: TRBV20-1; j_call: TRBJ2-2; clone_size: -; cdr3_nt: TGCAGTGCTAGTCCTAGCGGTATCTTTCGGGAGCTGTTTTTT; cdr3_aa: CSASPSGIFRELFF
d_call: -; v_call: TRBV25-1; j_call: TRBJ2-7; clone_size: -; cdr3_nt: TGTGCCGGCAGTGTCAGGGGAGTCGACACCTACGAGCAGTACTTC; cdr3_aa: CAGSVRGVDTYEQYF